This TCR beta chain was sequenced in a study of cytomegalovirus exposure and HLA in healthy donors (dated by TCRdb to about 2017). Study-level background: An earlier analysis of about 560 of the donors reported roughly 300 Gb of sequence data and 95 million to 120 million unique TCR beta sequences obtained from approximately 180 million T cells. An early release covering just under 650 HLA-typed donors comprised around 300 gigabases of sequencing data and around 86 million unique TCR sequences. The genetic ancestry cluster associated with self-reported Caucasian donors included over 65% of the 398 genotyped donors. The aim of the study was to test whether cataloging public T cell receptors could identify signatures of past pathogen exposure. The study used immunosequencing to profile the T cell repertoires of approximately 640 subjects and linked those repertoires to cytomegalovirus serostatus. In addition to the first cohort of 500 to 850 subjects, a separate validation cohort of 130 or so different subjects was used. High-throughput TCR immunosequencing, statistical association of individual TCRs with disease status, and machine learning were combined to predict cytomegalovirus infection status. A later analysis re-analyzed previously published TCR beta repertoires from hundreds of donors and added high-resolution HLA genotyping to study TCR occurrence patterns. The later analysis used no new phenotypic data to find candidate immune exposures, relying instead on TCR beta sequences and their occurrence across donors. To decide whether each TCR beta V gene segment behaved as functional or pseudogenic, an earlier analysis of approximately 600 of the donors relied on high-throughput TCR beta sequencing. Alongside the repertoire data, information on donor age, sex, ethnicity and CMV serostatus was compiled. A later genetic analysis used genome-wide SNP genotypes for about 60% of the roughly 700 donors, treating that subset as a discovery cohort. All discovery cohort repertoires had been generated using a single sequencing platform. HLA typing included class I and class II loci at four-digit resolution. The number of typed donors differed by locus: about 629-640 for A, B, C, DRB1 and DQB1; 500 to 550 for DQA1; roughly 600 for DPA1; and around 490 for DPB1. Roughly 5 DR-DQ haplotypes were handled as single units for association and clustering, since linkage in the cohort was strong. On average, around 240,000 unique TCR beta nucleotide sequences were sequenced per donor among fewer than 500 genotyped donors of the cohort, with around 19% of those sequences being non-productive. Overall results and qualifications from the work: Sequencing depth was assumed to be roughly uniform across donors in the presence/absence analyses, though that assumption may not hold. In vitro tests confirmed that three of the cytomegalovirus-associated TCR beta chains recognize cytomegalovirus antigens. A further reported finding was that TCR beta sequences accurately predicted the HLA-A and HLA-B alleles for most subjects in the first cohort. This cohort had only TCR beta chains sequenced, and the lack of alpha or paired-chain data limited which features could be detected. The classifier was reported to diagnose cytomegalovirus status with high specificity and sensitivity in both the original cohort and the validation cohort. For the cohort, immune exposure information was limited to CMV serostatus. A later analysis found that HLA-associated TCR beta chains were more clonally expanded and had lower generation probabilities than equally common non-associated chains. According to a later analysis, TCR association rates differed among HLA loci, with DRB1 alleles showing the most associated TCRs and HLA-C alleles showing the fewest. In a later analysis, several top co-occurrence clusters were reported to appear linked to parvovirus B19, influenza, CMV and Epstein-Barr virus. It was suggested by the authors that the approach could potentially be generalized to other disease states and immunological phenotypes. While some public TCRs were present in many individuals, most TCR sequences turned up only very rarely across donors. When HLA alleles, especially DR and DQ, strongly co-occurred, TCR associations were difficult to assign to individual alleles. Linkage disequilibrium might explain the correlated functional status among segregating V segments, but an unknown experimental factor could not be excluded. Some IMGT-functional V segments, including TRBV6-2 and TRBV6-3, could not be told apart with the 87-base-pair reads, so those segments were excluded. At a false discovery rate of 0.05, a later analysis linked 16,951 TCR beta sequences to specific HLA alleles. HLA typing was unavailable for some donors at each locus, so association tests used only the typed subset. Because counts were too low, seventeen rarely observed V segments, including chromosome 9 orphons, were left out of the earlier analysis of a few hundred of the donors. Broadly in line with IMGT annotations, most TCR beta V segments showed up in productive rearrangements about 87% or about 30% of the time in an earlier analysis of around 600 of the donors. V-gene and J-gene trimming of TCR beta chains was associated with a missense DCLRE1C variant in a later genetic analysis, and the association was replicated in an independent cohort. A cluster of highly shared sequence variants was judged likely to represent a technical artifact of the sequencing pipeline. The study gave a list of around 170 TCR beta chains associated with cytomegalovirus. In a later analysis, most CMV-associated TCR beta chains were found to appear HLA-restricted, with HLA associations seemingly driven largely by CMV exposure. According to a later genetic analysis, donors in an Asian-associated ancestry cluster had fewer N-insertions in productive TCRs than the roughly 700-donor mean.

Inclusive of the bounding cysteine and phenylalanine, the CDR3 is 17 residues long. CDR3 DNA only is kept here, 51 bases in frame from base 1. V is pruned by 1 base and J by 5 bases, leaving 8 bases of the junction without a gene match. CDR1 and CDR2, per the germline V gene (reference sequence), are GTSNPN and SVGIG. In total, about 650 healthy bone marrow donors made up the cohort. Cohort members were all nominally healthy when sampled, although unrecorded immune exposures were likely present. The donor tested CMV seronegative and was one of the 352 seronegative cohort members. A peripheral blood sample was provided by each donor, and peripheral blood mononuclear cells were used for TCR beta sequencing. Genomic DNA was extracted from the blood cell samples with the Qiagen DNeasy Blood Extraction Kit. The library was made by the immunoSEQ multiplex PCR assay. For the multiplex PCR, a mixture combining 60 forward primers for TCR Vbeta segments and 13 reverse primers for TCR Jbeta segments was used. Amplification of the CDR3 region of rearranged TCR beta genes was performed with a multiplex PCR assay on genomic DNA. On the Illumina HiSeq System, the amplified TCR beta libraries were sequenced as 87-base-pair reads. For the original study's pipeline: A later analysis counted tens of millions of unique TCR beta chains across the 690 or so repertoires, and 9.5 million to 11 million of these chains were shared by at least two donors. Raw reads were error-corrected and collapsed into unique sequences by a nearest-neighbor algorithm in which closely related sequences were merged to remove PCR and sequencing errors. V, D and J gene segments were assigned by aligning CDR3 sequences to IMGT reference sequences. For a sequence to be retained, a match of at least six nucleotides to both a V gene segment and a J gene segment was required. A rearrangement counted as productive if the CDR3 had no stop codons and remained in frame with V and J, and every other rearrangement counted as non-productive. Following IMGT convention, CDR3 was defined as the stretch from the second conserved V-encoded cysteine to the conserved J-encoded phenylalanine. Sequences without an unambiguous match to a single V gene segment were excluded from the earlier analysis of about 600 of the donors. In an earlier analysis of several hundred of the donors, V segments were called functional above 56.7% productive rearrangements and were called segregating when the between-donor standard deviation exceeded 5%. A statistical classification framework was developed to diagnose cytomegalovirus status using the catalog of TCR beta chain sequences. In a later analysis, V and J genes were assigned by comparing TCR nucleotide sequences against IMGT/GENE-DB human TR gene sequences. In a later analysis, CDR3 sequences and most-parsimonious VDJ recombination scenarios were assigned using the TCRdist pipeline. A later analysis defined each TCR beta chain by its CDR3 amino acid sequence plus V-gene family, and excluded reads lacking a unique V-gene family. As a way to deal with suspected cross-contamination and a sequencing artifact, a later analysis dropped nearly 600 nucleotide sequences that were highly shared and had low generation probability. For each public chain, a later analysis derived a clonal expansion index from normalized ranks of inferred template counts within each repertoire. In a later analysis, generation probabilities were computed with a VDJ recombination model fitted to out-of-frame rearrangements, and the resulting probabilities were checked against IGoR. In a later analysis, hypergeometric tests were used to score TCR-TCR, TCR-HLA and TCR-CMV co-occurrence, with a repertoire-size bias correction applied to TCR pairs. A later analysis estimated false discovery rates by permuting HLA or CMV assignments 20 times. In a later analysis, co-occurring TCRs were grouped using DBSCAN, and TCRdist sequence similarity was added for clustering within HLA-allele-positive subsets. For co-occurrence clustering, repertoires with fewer than 30,000 or more than 120,000 public chains were excluded, along with four or five repertoires with anomalous nucleotide sharing. TCRdb limited this immuneACCESS table to in-frame rearrangements with V and J called. A share of clones is missing; checked studies link under half to unresolved V genes, and the rest is unexplained. V, J and clone size are taken as reported in that table, and D and trimming were inferred from the DNA itself. The sample table lists about 220,000 clones, about 80% of them with a count of one. The ten largest clones represent over 0.55% of the sample.

This clone showed up just a few times. Its cognate antigen has yet to be identified. Base-call qualities are not available, and no considerably larger clone is one nucleotide away. The source is a man between 18 and 29 years old in good health and CMV-seronegative. The chain employs TRBV30 and TRBJ2-5; 15 middle bases align to TRBD2. Material: PBMCs. The DNA reads as follows: TGTGCCTGGAGTGGGGGGGGGACTAGCGGGAGGCAGGAGACCCAGTACTTC. This translates into CAWSGGGTSGRQETQYF.